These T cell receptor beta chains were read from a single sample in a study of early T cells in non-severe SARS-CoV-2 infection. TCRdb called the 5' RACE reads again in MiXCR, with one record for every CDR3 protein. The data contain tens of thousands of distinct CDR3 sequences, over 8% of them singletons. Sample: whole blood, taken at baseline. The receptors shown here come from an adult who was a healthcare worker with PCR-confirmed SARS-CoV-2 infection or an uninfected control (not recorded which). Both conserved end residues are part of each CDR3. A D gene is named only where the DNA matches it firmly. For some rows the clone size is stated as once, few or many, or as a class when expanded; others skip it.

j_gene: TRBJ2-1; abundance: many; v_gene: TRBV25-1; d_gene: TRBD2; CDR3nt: TGTGCCAGCGAGGGGCTAGCGGGAGTCGGGCAGTTCTTC; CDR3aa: CASEGLAGVGQFF
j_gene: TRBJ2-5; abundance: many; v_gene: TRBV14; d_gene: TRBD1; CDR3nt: TGTGCCAGCAGCGCACGGACAGGGGAACAAGAGACCCAGTACTTC; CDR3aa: CASSARTGEQETQYF
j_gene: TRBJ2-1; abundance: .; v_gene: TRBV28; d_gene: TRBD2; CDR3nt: TGTGCCAGCAGTTCCCCGGGACTAGCGGGAGGGCCCAATGAGCAGTTCTTC; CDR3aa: CASSSPGLAGGPNEQFF
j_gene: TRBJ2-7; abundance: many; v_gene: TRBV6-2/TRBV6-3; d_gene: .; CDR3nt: TGTGCCAGCAGACCGGCATCGAAAAGCTCCTACGAGCAGTACTTC; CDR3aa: CASRPASKSSYEQYF
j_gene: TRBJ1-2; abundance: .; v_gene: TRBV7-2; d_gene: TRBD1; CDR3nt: TGTGCCAGCAGCTCCGGACAGGCTTTCTACGGCTACACCTTC; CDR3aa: CASSSGQAFYGYTF
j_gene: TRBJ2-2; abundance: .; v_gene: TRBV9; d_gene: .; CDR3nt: TGTGCCAGCACCCTCGGATCCCCCCCTCTTGGCGGGGAGCTGTTTTTT; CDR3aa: CASTLGSPPLGGELFF
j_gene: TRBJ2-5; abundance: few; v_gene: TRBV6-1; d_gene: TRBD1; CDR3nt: TGTGCCAGCAGTCGTAGACAGGGGGCCGATTGGGAGACCCAGTACTTC; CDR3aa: CASSRRQGADWETQYF
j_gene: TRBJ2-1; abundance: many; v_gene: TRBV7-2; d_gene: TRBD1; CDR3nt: TGTGCCAGCAGCTTAATGGCGACAGGGGCCTACAATGAGCAGTTCTTC; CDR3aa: CASSLMATGAYNEQFF
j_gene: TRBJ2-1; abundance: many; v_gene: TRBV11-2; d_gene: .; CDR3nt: TGTGCCAGCAGTCTCCAGCTAGGTCTTTATGAGCAGTTCTTC; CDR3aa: CASSLQLGLYEQFF
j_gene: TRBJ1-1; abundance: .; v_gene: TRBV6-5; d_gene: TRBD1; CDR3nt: TGTGCCAGCAGTCCCGACAGGGTAACTGAAGCTTTCTTT; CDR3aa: CASSPDRVTEAFF
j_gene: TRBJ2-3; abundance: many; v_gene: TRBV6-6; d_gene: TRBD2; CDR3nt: TGTGCCAGCAGCCAACTAGCGGGAGATGCCGATACGCAGTATTTT; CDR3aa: CASSQLAGDADTQYF
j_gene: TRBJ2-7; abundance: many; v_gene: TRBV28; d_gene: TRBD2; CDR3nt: TGTGCCAGCAGCCACAGCGGGATAAGGTCCAACGAGCAGTACTTC; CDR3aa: CASSHSGIRSNEQYF
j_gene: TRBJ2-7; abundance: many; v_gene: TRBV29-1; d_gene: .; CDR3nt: TGCAGCGTTGGATGGGACCATGCCTACGAGCAGTACTTC; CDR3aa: CSVGWDHAYEQYF
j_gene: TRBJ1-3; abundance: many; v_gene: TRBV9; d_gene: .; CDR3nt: TGTGCCAGCAGCGTTTCCCTGCTTGGAAACACCATATATTTT; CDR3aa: CASSVSLLGNTIYF
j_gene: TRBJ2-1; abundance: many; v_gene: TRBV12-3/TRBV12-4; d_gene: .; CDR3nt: TGTGCCAGCAGTTTAGGGGGGAAGACCTACAATGAGCAGTTCTTC; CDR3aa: CASSLGGKTYNEQFF
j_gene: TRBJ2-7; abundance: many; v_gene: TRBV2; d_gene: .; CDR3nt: TGTGCCAGCAGTGACTCAGGGGTTAGAAGCTCCTACGAGCAGTACTTC; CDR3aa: CASSDSGVRSSYEQYF
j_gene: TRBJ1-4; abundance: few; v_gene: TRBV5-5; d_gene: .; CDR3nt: TGTGCCAGCAGCTTGGTGTCAGGGTCTAATGAAAAACTGTTTTTT; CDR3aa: CASSLVSGSNEKLFF
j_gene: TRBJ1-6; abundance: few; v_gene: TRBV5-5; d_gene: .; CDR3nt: TGTGCCAGCAGCTTGGACCCCTACCCAGGCGGCTCACCCCTCCACTTT; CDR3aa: CASSLDPYPGGSPLHF
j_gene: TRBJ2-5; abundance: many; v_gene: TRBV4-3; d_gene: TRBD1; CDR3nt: TGCGCCAGCAGCCAAGGACAGGGGGAAGAGACCCAGTACTTC; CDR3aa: CASSQGQGEETQYF
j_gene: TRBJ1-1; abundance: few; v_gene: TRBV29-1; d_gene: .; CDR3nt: TGCAGCGTTGACGGCGCAGGCGGCACTGAAGCTTTCTTT; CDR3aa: CSVDGAGGTEAFF
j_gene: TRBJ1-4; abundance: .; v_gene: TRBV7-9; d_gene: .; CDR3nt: TGTGCCAGCAGCCACCGACAGAACAATGAAAAACTGTTTTTT; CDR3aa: CASSHRQNNEKLFF
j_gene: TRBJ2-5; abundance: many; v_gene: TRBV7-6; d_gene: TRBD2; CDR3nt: TGTGCCAGCAGCTTAGCTGGACTAGCGGGACGGGAGACCCAGTACTTC; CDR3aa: CASSLAGLAGRETQYF
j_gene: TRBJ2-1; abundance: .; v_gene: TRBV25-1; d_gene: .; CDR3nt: TGTGCCAGCAGTGAACTTCGAGGGAGATCCTACAATGAGCAGTTCTTC; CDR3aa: CASSELRGRSYNEQFF
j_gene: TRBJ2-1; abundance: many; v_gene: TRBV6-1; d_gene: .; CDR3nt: TGTGCCAGCAGCAAAGAGGGAGGCGAGCAGTTCTTC; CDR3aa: CASSKEGGEQFF
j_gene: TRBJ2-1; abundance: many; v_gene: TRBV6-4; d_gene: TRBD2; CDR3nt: TGTGCCAGCAGTGACTCCGGGAGGGAGTACAATGAGCAGTTCTTC; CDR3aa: CASSDSGREYNEQFF
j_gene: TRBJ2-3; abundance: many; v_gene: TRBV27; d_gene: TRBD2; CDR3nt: TGTGCCAGCAGTTTTCTGGGACTAGCGGGAGAGACAGATACGCAGTATTTT; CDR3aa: CASSFLGLAGETDTQYF
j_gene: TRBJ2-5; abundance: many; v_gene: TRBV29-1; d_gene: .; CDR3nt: TGCAGCTTTCGGAGGGCCACATCGGCGACCCAGTACTTC; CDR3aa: CSFRRATSATQYF
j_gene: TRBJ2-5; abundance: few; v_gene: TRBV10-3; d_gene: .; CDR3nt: TGTGCCATCAGCTACCGTCCGGGACCAGAAGAGACCCAGTACTTC; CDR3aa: CAISYRPGPEETQYF
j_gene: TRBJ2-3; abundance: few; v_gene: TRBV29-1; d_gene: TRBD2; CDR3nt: TGCAGCGTCTCCGTGACTAGCGGGAGTGGTACGCAGTATTTT; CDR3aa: CSVSVTSGSGTQYF
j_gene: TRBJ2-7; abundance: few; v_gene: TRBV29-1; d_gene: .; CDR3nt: TGCAGCGTTGAAATAAATAGTCACGAGCAGTACTTC; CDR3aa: CSVEINSHEQYF
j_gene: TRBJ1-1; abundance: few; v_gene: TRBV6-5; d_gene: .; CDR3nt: TGTGCCAGCAGTTACGGGGGGGTGAACACTGAAGCTTTCTTT; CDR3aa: CASSYGGVNTEAFF
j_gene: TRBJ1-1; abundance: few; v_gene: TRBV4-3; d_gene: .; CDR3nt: TGCGCCAGCAGCCGCGAGCCGGCCGTGAACACTGAAGCTTTCTTT; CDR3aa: CASSREPAVNTEAFF
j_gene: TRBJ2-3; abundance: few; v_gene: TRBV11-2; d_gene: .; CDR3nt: TGTGCCAGCACACGTACTCAGGGAGAGGATACGCAGTATTTT; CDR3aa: CASTRTQGEDTQYF
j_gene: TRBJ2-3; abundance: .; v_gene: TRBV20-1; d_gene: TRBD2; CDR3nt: TGCAGTGCAAATAATTTGGCTAGCGGGAGTAGCACTAGCACAGATACGCAGTATTTT; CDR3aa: CSANNLASGSSTSTDTQYF
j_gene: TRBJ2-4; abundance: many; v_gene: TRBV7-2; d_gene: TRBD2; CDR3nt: TGTGCCAGCAGCTTACGACTAGCGGGTTACCTAGCCAAAAACATTCAGTACTTC; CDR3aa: CASSLRLAGYLAKNIQYF
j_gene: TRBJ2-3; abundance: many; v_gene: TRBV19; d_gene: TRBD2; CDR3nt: TGTGCCAGTAGTAAAATAGCGGGAACTAGCACAGATACGCAGTATTTT; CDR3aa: CASSKIAGTSTDTQYF
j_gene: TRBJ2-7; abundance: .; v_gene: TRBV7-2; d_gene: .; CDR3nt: TGTGCCAGCAGCTTAACCAGGGGTCTAACCTACGAGCAGTACTTC; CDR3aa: CASSLTRGLTYEQYF
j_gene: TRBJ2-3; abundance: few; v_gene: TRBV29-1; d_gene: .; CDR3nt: TGCAGCGTTGAAGATCGTGGGGATACGCAGTATTTT; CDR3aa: CSVEDRGDTQYF
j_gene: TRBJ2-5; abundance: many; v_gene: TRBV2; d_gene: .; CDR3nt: TGTGCCAGCGAGCGGTTCCAAGAGACCCAGTACTTC; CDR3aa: CASERFQETQYF
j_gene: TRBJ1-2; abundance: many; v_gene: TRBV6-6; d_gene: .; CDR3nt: TGTGCCAGCAGGATAAACAGGGATGCCTATGGCTACACCTTC; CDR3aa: CASRINRDAYGYTF
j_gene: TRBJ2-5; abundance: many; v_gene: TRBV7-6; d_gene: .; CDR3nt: TGTGCCAGCAGGGGGTCGGTTCAAGAGACCCAGTACTTC; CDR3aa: CASRGSVQETQYF
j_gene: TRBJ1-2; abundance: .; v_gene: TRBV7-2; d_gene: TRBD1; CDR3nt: TGTGCCAGCAGCTTCTCCGCCGTTGGCAGGGGGCGCAGCTATGGCTACACCTTC; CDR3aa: CASSFSAVGRGRSYGYTF
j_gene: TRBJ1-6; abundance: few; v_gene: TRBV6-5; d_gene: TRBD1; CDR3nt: TGTGCCAGCAGTTACAAAACCGACAGGGGAGGCAGTTCGTCACCCCTCCACTTT; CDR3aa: CASSYKTDRGGSSSPLHF
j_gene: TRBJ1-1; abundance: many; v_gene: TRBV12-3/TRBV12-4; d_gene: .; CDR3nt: TGTGCCAGCAGTTACCGACAGGCGGTGGGCACTGAAGCTTTCTTT; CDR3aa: CASSYRQAVGTEAFF
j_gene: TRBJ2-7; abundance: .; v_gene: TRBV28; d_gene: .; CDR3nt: TGTGTCAGCAGCCGAAGCGAGCAGTACTTC; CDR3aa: CVSSRSEQYF
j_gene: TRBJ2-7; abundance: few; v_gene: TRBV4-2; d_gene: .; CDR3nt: TGTGCCAGCAGCTCCCGGGGCAGCCCTAGCTCCTACGAGCAGTACTTC; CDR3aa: CASSSRGSPSSYEQYF
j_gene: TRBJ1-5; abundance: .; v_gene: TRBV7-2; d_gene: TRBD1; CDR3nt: TGTGCCAGCAGCTTAGGGACAGGGGGCGCCCAGCCCCAGCATTTT; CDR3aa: CASSLGTGGAQPQHF
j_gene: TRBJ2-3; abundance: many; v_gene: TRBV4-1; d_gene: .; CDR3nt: TGCGCCAGCAGCCACCCCTTCCCCACAGATACGCAGTATTTT; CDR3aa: CASSHPFPTDTQYF
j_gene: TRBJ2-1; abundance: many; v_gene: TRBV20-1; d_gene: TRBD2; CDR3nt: TGCAGTGCTAGTAAAGGGGAGGGCCTCTACAATGAGCAGTTCTTC; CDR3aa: CSASKGEGLYNEQFF
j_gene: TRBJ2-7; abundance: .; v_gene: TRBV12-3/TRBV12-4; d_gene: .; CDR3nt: TGTGCCAGCAGCCCTACGGGACACAGGCTGTACGAGCAGTACTTC; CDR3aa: CASSPTGHRLYEQYF
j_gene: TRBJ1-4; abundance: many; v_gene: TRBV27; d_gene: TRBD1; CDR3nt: TGTGCCAGCAGTCGGGACAGTAGTGGAAAACTGTTTTTT; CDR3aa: CASSRDSSGKLFF
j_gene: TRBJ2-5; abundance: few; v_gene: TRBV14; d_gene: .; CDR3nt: TGTGCCAGCAGCCAAGAACTGAGGTACCAAGAGACCCAGTACTTC; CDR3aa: CASSQELRYQETQYF
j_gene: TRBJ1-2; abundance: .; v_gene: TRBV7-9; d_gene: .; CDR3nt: TGTGCCAGCACCCATTCCGGGGCAGCGAACTATGGCTACACCTTC; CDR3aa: CASTHSGAANYGYTF